The clone carrying this TCR beta chain was counted ten times or more. Its antigen is not identified. This entry comes from a study of CD8+CD57+ T cells in acquired aplastic anemia. Study background: Isolated CD4+ and CD8+ cells, once sorted, yielded DNA averaging roughly 3.2 ug. Healthy-donor CD4+ cells averaged roughly 10.8 million reads.

Genomic DNA, serving as template, underwent TCR beta VDJ and CDR3 profiling. TCRdb reanalysed the reads using MiXCR and keeps one entry per CDR3 protein. The sample has about 64,000 distinct CDR3 sequences, around 50% seen once. This CDR3 region has 18 residues. The J segment lost 4 bases and the V segment lost 2 bases, leaving 12 bases of the junction unmatched. The V gene's germline CDR1 is KGHSH and CDR2 LQKENI. Study results and limitations: Between patients and controls, approximately 29 CD8+ CDR3 sequences were found in common. With respect to CD8+ Simpson's diversity, patients and controls did not differ significantly.

This receptor was obtained from a human donor in good health, serving as a control. The rearrangement links TRBV18 to TRBJ2-3; 10 bases are shared with TRBD2. Sequencing was carried out using sorted CD4+, CD8+, or CD8+CD57+ T cells (not recorded which) from PBMCs. CDR3 bases: TGTGCCAGCTCACCAGCAAGCGGGAGGGCCGTGAGCGCAGATACGCAGTATTTT. This translates into CASSPASGRAVSADTQYF.